Shown below are 20 T cell receptor beta chains from a single sample sequenced in a study of blood T cells in healthy people across ages (dated by TCRdb to between 2014 and 2016). The library was generated by 5' RACE. For sequencing, an Illumina HiSeq 2500 was employed. The second PCR ran for roughly 7 to 11 cycles and used a J-beta primer mix along with a sample-barcoded 5' primer. The public reads were run again by TCRdb, first through fastp at Q25 and then through MiXCR, and only productive beta chains were kept. Rows matching on CDR3 protein sequence are summarized as one entry with the most common DNA and genes. This sample has about 1.4 million distinct CDR3 sequences in its table, and 59% of those were observed once. Of the sample, about 6.7% is held by the ten largest clones. Sequenced sample: blood. These receptors came from a man between 18 and 29 years old in good health.

This clonotype appeared a single time. V usage is TRBV20-1 and J usage is TRBJ2-5; 10 nucleotides agree with TRBD2. The germline gives CDR1 DFQATT, CDR2 SNEGSKA (reference sequence). The CDR3 extends over 15 amino acids. V was clipped by 5 bases and J by 1 base; unmatched bases: 7. The CDR3 region has the DNA TGCAGTGCTGGTCCGGGACTAGCGTTCCAAGAGACCCAGTACTTC. Translated, it gives CSAGPGLAFQETQYF.

J is TRBJ1-3 and V is TRBV25-1; no reliable D call. Trimming took 3 bases from V and 0 from J, leaving 9 bases between them. CDR1 is MGHDK, CDR2 SYGVNS, per germline. This CDR3 contains 15 residues. The CDR3 nucleotides read TGTGCCAGCAGTGATGGGGTTAACTCTGGAAACACCATATATTTT. This encodes CASSDGVNSGNTIYF.

This rearrangement joins TRBV7-9 to TRBJ2-5; no clear D gene. This CDR3 is 16 amino acids long. In germline, CDR1 is SEHNR, CDR2 FQNEAQ (reference sequence). V was shortened by 1 base and J by 5 bases, with 17 bases between the two germline ends. The CDR3 DNA is TGTGCCAGCAGCTTAGGCTCCGTCGTACCTGGGGAGACCCAGTACTTC. Its translation is CASSLGSVVPGETQYF.

The CDR3 bases are TGTGCCAGCAGCGTGGCAGGGGTTGCTAATGAAAAACTGTTTTTT. Amino acids: CASSVAGVANEKLFF. The chain is built from TRBV9 and TRBJ1-4, with a tentative D call TRBD1 (6 bases). The CDR3 is 15 amino acids. Per germline, CDR1 SGDLS and CDR2 YYNGEE. Trimming stripped 2 bases from V and 3 bases from J, with 11 bases between.

V gene TRBV20-1 combines with J gene TRBJ2-7; TRBD2 matches 7 bases. The end of the DNA is better explained by TRBJ2-5, so the J call may be wrong. Germline-derived CDR1 and CDR2 are DFQATT and SNEGSKA (reference sequence). There are 16 residues in the CDR3. CDR3 sequence (DNA): TGCAGTGCTACCGACTGGGCTAGCGGCGGGAGAGAGACCCAGTACTTC. This gives the protein CSATDWASGGRETQYF.

CDR3 in amino acids: CASSLPRSGARADYGYTF. The CDR3 region has the DNA TGTGCCAGCAGCTTACCACGGTCGGGGGCCCGAGCCGACTATGGCTACACCTTC. This chain joins TRBV7-9 and TRBJ1-2, with D tentatively TRBD1 (6 bases). V gave up 2 bases and J gave up 3 bases, with 22 bases separating them. Per the germline V gene, CDR1 is SEHNR and CDR2 is FQNEAQ (reference sequence). This CDR3 contains 18 residues. Full variable domain (remainder filled in from reference TRBV7-9 and TRBJ1-2): DTGVSQNPRHKITKRGQNVTFRCDPISEHNRLYWYRQTLGQGPEFLTYFQNEAQLEKSRLLSDRFSAERPKGSFSTLEIQRTEQGDSAMYLCASSLPRSGARADYGYTFGSGTRLTVV.

The chain couples TRBV4-3 to TRBJ1-6, with D unresolved. CDR1 is LGHNA and CDR2 is YSLEER in the germline V gene. The V gene lost 3 bases and the J gene lost 7 bases, with 19 bases spanning the gap. The CDR3 is made up of 17 amino acids. The CDR3 bases are TGCGCCAGCAGCCAGGACCCGCCGGACGCTAGCAATTCACCCCTCCACTTT. Encoded protein: CASSQDPPDASNSPLHF.

This chain links TRBV29-1 with TRBJ2-7; D is undetermined. The CDR3 loop spans 11 amino acids. Germline CDR1 is SQVTM and CDR2 is ANQGSEA. V lost 0 bases, J lost 7 bases, and 7 bases lay in between. As DNA, the CDR3 is TGCAGCGTTGAAGATGTGGGGGAGCAGTACTTC. Encoded protein: CSVEDVGEQYF.

The gene calls are TRBV6-2 or TRBV6-3 and TRBJ2-4; D remains unclear. The V end lost 4 bases, the J end lost 0 bases, and 13 bases lay between the germline ends. Germline CDR1 and CDR2: MNHEY and SVGEGT. The CDR3 sequence is 16 residues long. The CDR3 loop reads CASSLEGPGAKNIQYF. The CDR3 nucleotides read TGTGCCAGCAGTTTAGAAGGGCCGGGAGCCAAAAACATTCAGTACTTC.

Worth noting for this clonotype: One junction end disagrees with the germline gene, perhaps due to a read error. The chain links TRBV5-1 to TRBJ2-2; 7 bases are a match to TRBD2. The CDR3 has 19 residues. CDR1 is SGHRS, CDR2 YFSETQ, per germline. In DNA form, the CDR3 reads TGCGCCAGCAGCTTAAGTCAAAGAAGACTAGCCTCGAACACCGGGGAACTGTTTTTT. As protein: CASSLSQRRLASNTGELFF.

The rearrangement joins TRBV30 to TRBJ1-4; D unclear. CDR3 length equals 13 residues. The V gene lost 1 base and the J gene lost 3 bases, with 6 bases spanning the gap. Germline values: CDR1 GTSNPN, CDR2 SVGIG (reference sequence). This CDR3 reads CAWSAGPNEKLFF. The CDR3 coding sequence is TGTGCCTGGAGTGCTGGGCCTAATGAAAAACTGTTTTTT.

The chain recombines TRBV10-2 with TRBJ2-2; D gene uncertain. CDR3 size: 14 residues. V was cut by 7 bases and J by 4 bases, with 13 bases left in between. In germline, CDR1 is WSHSY, CDR2 SAAADI. The CDR3 DNA follows: TGCGCCAGCATGGGCGCCATGGCCACCGGGGAGCTGTTTTTT. Translated, it gives CASMGAMATGELFF.

V gene TRBV6-2 or TRBV6-3 combines with J gene TRBJ2-3, with a possible D match to TRBD2 (5 bases). The CDR3 contains 18 residues. Germline V gene lookup returns CDR1 MNHEY and CDR2 SVGEGT. Trimming shortened V by 0 bases and J by 6 bases, and 22 bases separated the two germline ends. In DNA form, the CDR3 reads TGTGCCAGCAGTTACTCGTTAATAGCGCACCTCAATACGGATACGCAGTATTTT. It codes for CASSYSLIAHLNTDTQYF.

The chain couples TRBV27 to TRBJ1-6; D ambiguous. Germline loops: CDR1 MNHEY, CDR2 SMNVEV (reference sequence). V was clipped by 8 bases and J by 5 bases, with 13 bases between them. This CDR3 is 14 amino acids long. This CDR3 reads CASAPGGNNSPLHF. The CDR3 nucleotides read TGTGCCAGCGCTCCCGGCGGGAATAATTCACCCCTCCACTTT.

This rearrangement joins TRBV6-6 to TRBJ2-3; 7 bases agree with TRBD1. Germline assignment: CDR1 MNHNY and CDR2 SVGAGI (reference sequence). The CDR3 consists of 13 residues. V dropped 7 bases and J dropped 4; count of bases not matched to a gene: 5. The CDR3 DNA sequence: TGTGCCAGCAAGACAGGGAGAGCAGATACGCAGTATTTT. It codes for CASKTGRADTQYF.

This clonotype has only a few counts. The chain joins TRBV7-9 to TRBJ1-2; tentative D call: TRBD1 (6 bases). The CDR3 runs to 14 residues. Germline V lookup: CDR1 SEHNR, CDR2 FQNEAQ (reference sequence). Trimming removed 5 bases from V and 1 base from J, with 11 bases in between. CDR3 coding DNA: TGTGCCAGCAGCCCCTGGACAGATAACTATGGCTACACCTTC. Amino acid sequence: CASSPWTDNYGYTF.

This sequence joins TRBV4-3 and TRBJ1-2, with 10 bases matching TRBD1. The CDR3 loop spans 15 amino acids. V was clipped by 5 bases and J by 3 bases; unmatched bases: 6. Germline-derived CDR1 and CDR2 are LGHNA and YSLEER. CDR3 nucleotides: TGCGCCAGCAGCTTCGACAGGGGGCGAGACTATGGCTACACCTTC. This codes for CASSFDRGRDYGYTF.

This chain connects TRBV6-5 to TRBJ2-7, with 9 bases lining up with TRBD1. The J segment lost 2 bases and the V segment lost 4 bases, leaving 6 bases of the junction unmatched. CDR1 is MNHEY and CDR2 is SVGAGI in the germline V gene. There are 15 residues in the CDR3. The CDR3 region is CASSSIRDRAYEQYF. The CDR3 region has the DNA TGTGCCAGCAGTTCAATCCGGGACAGGGCCTACGAGCAGTACTTC.

The CDR3 protein is CASSPPSGTSEQYF. CDR3 nucleotide sequence: TGTGCCAGCAGTCCGCCTAGCGGGACGTCCGAGCAGTACTTC. V gene TRBV6-5 combines with J gene TRBJ2-7; 9 bases agree with TRBD2. In germline, CDR1 is MNHEY, CDR2 SVGAGI. V was clipped by 5 bases and J by 6 bases; unmatched bases: 8. The CDR3 sequence is 14 residues long.

This sequence joins TRBV7-9 and TRBJ2-4; no reliable D call. The end of the DNA aligns better with TRBJ2-7, so the J call may be wrong. Germline-derived CDR1 and CDR2 are SEHNR and FQNEAQ (reference sequence). This CDR3 region has 13 residues. CDR3 nucleotide sequence: TGTGCCAGCAGCACCCGCAGGTCCTACGAGCAGTACTTC. Translation: CASSTRRSYEQYF.